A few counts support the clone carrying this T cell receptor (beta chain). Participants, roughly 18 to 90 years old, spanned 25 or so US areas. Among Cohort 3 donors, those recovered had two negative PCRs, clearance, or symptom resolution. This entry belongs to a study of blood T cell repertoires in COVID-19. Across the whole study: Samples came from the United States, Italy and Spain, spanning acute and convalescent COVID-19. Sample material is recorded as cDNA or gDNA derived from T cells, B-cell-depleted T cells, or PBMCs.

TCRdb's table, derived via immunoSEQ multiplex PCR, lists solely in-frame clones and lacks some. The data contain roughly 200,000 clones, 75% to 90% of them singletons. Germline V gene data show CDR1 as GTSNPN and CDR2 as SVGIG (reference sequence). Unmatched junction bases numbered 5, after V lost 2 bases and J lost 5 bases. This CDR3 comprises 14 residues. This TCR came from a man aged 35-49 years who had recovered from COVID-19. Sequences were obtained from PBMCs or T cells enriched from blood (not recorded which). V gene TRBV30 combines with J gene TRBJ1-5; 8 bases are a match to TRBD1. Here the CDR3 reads CAWSTGGGDQPQHF. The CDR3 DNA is TGTGCCTGGAGTACAGGGGGGGGTGATCAGCCCCAGCATTTT.